This TCR beta chain came from a study of T cells in Graves' hyperthyroidism and ophthalmopathy (dated by TCRdb to between 2018 and 2020). About the investigation overall: TCR V-J signatures able to tell the groups apart were searched for in a discovery cohort of some 97 patients, of whom 43 had Graves' ophthalmopathy and under 65 had stable Graves' hyperthyroidism. For training and testing, the 95 to 100 patients in the discovery cohort were randomly divided in a 7:3 ratio. The paper reports TCR Vbeta CDR3 sequencing of over 120 peripheral blood samples: around 45 ophthalmopathy, under 85 hyperthyroidism and 17 progressor patients. The study also compared thyroid tissue and blood T-cell repertoires from about six Graves' hyperthyroidism patients. Following sampling, methimazole starting at 30 mg daily was given to hyperthyroidism patients, and high-dose intravenous methylprednisolone was given to ophthalmopathy patients. Prospective prediction of ophthalmopathy was tested in an independent validation cohort of some 20 hyperthyroidism patients and around 16 patients who later progressed to ophthalmopathy.

The CDR3 has 13 amino acids, counting the end cysteine and phenylalanine. Only CDR3 DNA remains: 39 bases, in frame from the first base. V sheds 5 bases and J sheds 6 bases, leaving 13 bases between their ends. CDR1 and CDR2 (SEHNR, FQNEAQ) derive from the germline V gene (reference sequence). Points on this clonotype: Its target antigen remains unknown. The input lacks base qualities; no much larger clone sits a single base away.

Amplification of TCR beta CDR3 regions was carried out from RNA transcripts. The first round of RT-PCR for the TCR CDR3 was performed with the HTBI primer set and the Qiagen OneStep RT-PCR kit. The libraries were constructed in a second round of multiplex PCR and then size-selected and purified. Paired-end sequencing of the libraries was performed with 100 bp reads on an Illumina HiSeq2000. In the paper's pipeline: SOAPnuke was used to process the raw data, with reads discarded if the reads contained adapters or uncalled bases, had a mean Phred below 15, or lacked an exact constant-primer or identifier match. High-quality paired reads were merged using COPE v1.2.5, and each unique nucleotide sequence was defined as a clonotype. Clonotypes were aligned to IMGT TRBV, TRBD and TRBJ reference segments using MiTCR v1.1. The analysis included only V-J combinations with a frequency above 0.0001, which together covered about 99% of the repertoires. The TCS score was defined as F50 (clonal expansion) divided by E x V (chaos), with BLOSUM62-based TCRdist calculated between CDR3 peptides within each V-J. Welch's t-statistics and random forest reduced 500 to 650 V-J features to about 12, which were used in a naive Bayes classifier (R e1071). TCRdb cleaned the public reads at Q25 with fastp, built clones with MiXCR and kept in-frame beta chains. Every entry covers one CDR3 protein and lists the most common genes and DNA from its rows. TCRdb, not the authors, supplied the V and J calls. This sample holds 600,000 or so distinct CDR3 sequences; 35% to 55% were observed only once. The top ten constitute about 7.8% of the sample.

Stable Graves' hyperthyroidism was defined as the absence of progression to ophthalmopathy over 18 months of follow-up. The hyperthyroidism patients were between 18 and 65 years old and newly diagnosed, with a disease duration of less than 2 months. Any patient with an uncontrolled infection, another autoimmune disease, pregnancy or lactation was excluded. Diagnoses were based on clinical symptoms, serum thyroxine and TRAb, thyroid ultrasound and orbital computed tomography. Total RNA was extracted using Trizol reagent, and RNA quality was assessed on an Agilent 2100 Bioanalyzer. The study at large found these results: Most expanded thyroid clonotypes (frequency above 0.001) were also detected in blood, suggesting blood repertoires may reflect thyroid immune responses. Ophthalmopathy was separated from stable hyperthyroidism by a 13 V-J signature model, with just over 85% sensitivity and roughly 81% specificity obtained in cross-validation and 80%/75% obtained in testing. Sample size was not statistically predetermined, and blinding of investigators to group allocation was not performed. In validation, the model predicted progression to ophthalmopathy with 55% to 71% sensitivity and approximately 74% specificity, a median of approximately 6.7 months before onset.

This TCR came from a woman between 18 and 30 years old with Graves' hyperthyroidism. Donor details come from another sample of the same person, matched by shared clones. The rearrangement combines TRBV7-9 with TRBJ1-2; the D gene is perhaps TRBD1, from 6 matching bases. The sample was peripheral blood or thyroid tissue (not recorded which). The DNA reads TGTGCCAGCAGCCGGGACCCAGGGGATGGCTACACCTTC. This is translated as CASSRDPGDGYTF.